A single T cell receptor beta chain is shown here with its context. What it binds is not known. The treatment was: about 20 received Ad26.COV2.S at low or high dose, single or two shots; roughly five received placebo; per-sample allocation not given. Material that was analyzed had been drawn on day 63 after the first vaccine or placebo injection. The method was immunoSEQ multiplex PCR; TCRdb's version includes in-frame clones alone and lacks a portion of them. Seen here are 410,000 or so clones, more than 80% observed once, and the top ten hold 10% to 15%. The data belong to a study of Ad26.COV2.S vaccination and SARS-CoV-2 variants. Study-level points and caveats: Considerable breadth of spike-specific CD8+ and CD4+ T cell responses has reportedly been documented following vaccination.

The receptor comes from a person aged 18-60 years who received the Ad26.COV2.S COVID-19 vaccine or a placebo. The sample here was peripheral blood, taken in a trial of Ad26.COV2.S vaccine versus placebo.

CDR3 bases: TGTGCCAGCAGTTCAAGGTGGGACAGGGGGGACGAGCAGTACTTC. Its translation is CASSSRWDRGDEQYF. The chain uses TRBV6-6 and TRBJ2-7, with 11 bases lining up with TRBD1. Germline loops: CDR1 MNHNY, CDR2 SVGAGI (reference sequence). V lost 4 bases, J lost 5 bases, and 7 bases stayed unmatched. The CDR3 extends over 15 amino acids.